Sequencing of this TCR beta chain was carried out in a study of primary melanoma T cells and metastatic recurrence. Profiled with immunoSEQ multiplex PCR; TCRdb holds only in-frame clones, not every one. This sample yields about 2,100 clones, of which roughly 70% are seen a single time; approximately 30% belongs to the top ten. The CDR3 extends over 15 amino acids. V trimming: 7 bases; J trimming: 1 base; junction bases outside the gene matches: 8. The V gene's germline CDR1 is LNHDA and CDR2 SQIVND (reference sequence). Study outcomes and limitations: Suggested, not shown: primary melanomas can contain effective antitumor T cells.

Judged by abundance, this clone is medium-sized (0.01 to 0.1%). Its antigen is undetermined. This TCR was sampled from a human donor with melanoma. The sequenced sample was melanoma tumor tissue. The chain is built from TRBV19 and TRBJ1-1; 8 bases align to TRBD1. CDR3 sequence (DNA): TGTGCCAGTACCGACGGGACAGGATGGAACACTGAAGCTTTCTTT. This codes for CASTDGTGWNTEAFF.